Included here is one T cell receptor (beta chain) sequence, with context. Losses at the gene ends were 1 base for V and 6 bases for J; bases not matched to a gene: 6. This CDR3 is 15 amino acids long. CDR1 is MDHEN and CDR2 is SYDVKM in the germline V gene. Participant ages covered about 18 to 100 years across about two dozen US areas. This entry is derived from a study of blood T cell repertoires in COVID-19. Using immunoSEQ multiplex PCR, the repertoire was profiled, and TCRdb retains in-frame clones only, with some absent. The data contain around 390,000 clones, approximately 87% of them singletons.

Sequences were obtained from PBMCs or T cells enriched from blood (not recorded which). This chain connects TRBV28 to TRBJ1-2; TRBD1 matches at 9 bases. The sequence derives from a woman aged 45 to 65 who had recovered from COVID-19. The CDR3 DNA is TGTGCCAGCAGTTTATACCGGGACAGGGTAGATGGCTACACCTTC. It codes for CASSLYRDRVDGYTF.